These 30 T cell receptor beta chains originate from one sample sequenced in a study of immune heterogeneity within non-small cell lung tumors. The template consisted of bulk tumor genomic DNA, with roughly 0.6 ug used per sample. Several biopsies per primary tumor were taken during surgery, spaced as far apart as possible. The patients were newly diagnosed with non-small cell lung cancer, had not been treated, and had curative surgery. TCR beta CDR3 was amplified by multiplex PCR using 32 V and 13 J primers. TCRdb fed the multiplex PCR reads into MiXCR, producing one record per CDR3 protein. This table has some 14,000 distinct CDR3 sequences, approximately 26% appearing once. Source material: lung tumor tissue. The origin of the receptors is a middle-aged man with non-small cell lung cancer.

This clonotype was detected many times. The CDR3 DNA reads TGTGCCAGCAGCTTGTTTCAGTTCTATGGCTACACCTTC. Amino acid sequence: CASSLFQFYGYTF. The J gene is TRBJ1-2, the V gene TRBV5-6; D call uncertain. Germline assignment: CDR1 SGHDT and CDR2 YYEEEE. The CDR3 runs to 13 residues. Trimming left V 1 base short and J 4 bases short, with 8 bases between.

In its sample, this clonotype was seen many times. The chain couples TRBV19 to TRBJ2-7; 8 bases align to TRBD1. V trimming: 4 bases; J trimming: 5 bases; junction bases outside the gene matches: 13. This CDR3 region has 16 residues. Germline CDR1 is LNHDA and CDR2 is SQIVND (reference sequence). CDR3 in DNA: TGTGCCAGTAGTAAAACAATCGGACAGGGAAAGGACGAGCAGTACTTC. It translates to CASSKTIGQGKDEQYF.

The chain couples TRBV20-1 to TRBJ2-5; TRBD1 aligns across 7 bases. This CDR3 is 16 amino acids long. V trimming: 0 bases; J trimming: 5 bases; junction bases outside the gene matches: 12. Germline V lookup: CDR1 DFQATT, CDR2 SNEGSKA (reference sequence). The CDR3 nucleotides read TGCAGTGCTAGAGACTTAACTCACAGGGGATGGGAGACCCAGTACTTC. Its protein product is CSARDLTHRGWETQYF.

Points on this clonotype: It may be a read error: a sequence one base away is much more abundant. This chain uses TRBV28 with TRBJ2-1; D is ambiguous. CDR1 and CDR2 (germline): MDHEN, SYDVKM. The CDR3 spans 11 residues. Between the trimmed V and J ends, which lost 10 bases and 9 bases, there was a span of 13 bases. As DNA, the CDR3 is TGTGCCACCAACATGGCAGGTGAGCAGTTCTTC. Protein: CATNMAGEQFF.

As concerns this clonotype: This may arise from a read error, as a much more abundant clone is one base away. The CDR3 loop reads CASSITVGGNQPQHF. In DNA form, the CDR3 reads TGTGCCAGTAGTATTACAGTGGGAGGCAATCAGCCCCAGCATTTT. This chain links TRBV19 with TRBJ1-5, with unresolved D. V lost 3 bases, J lost 2 bases, and 11 bases lay in between. Germline CDR1 and CDR2: LNHDA and SQIVND (reference sequence). The CDR3 spans 15 residues.

This clonotype was recorded many times. V usage is TRBV20-1 and J usage is TRBJ1-5; unclear D gene. V lost 6 bases and J 4 bases, leaving 13 bases between the germline ends. The germline gives CDR1 DFQATT, CDR2 SNEGSKA (reference sequence). The CDR3 contains 13 residues. The chain's CDR3 is CSAIGALNQPQHF. The CDR3 DNA follows: TGCAGTGCCATTGGAGCCCTAAATCAGCCCCAGCATTTT.

In its sample, this clonotype was seen once. A much larger clonotype is one base distant, so this may be a read error. The chain couples TRBV19 to TRBJ1-5, with a possible D match to TRBD1 (5 bases). The CDR3 sequence is 13 residues long. V lost 10 bases, J lost 3 bases, and 13 bases lay in between. Germline V gene data show CDR1 as LNHDA and CDR2 as SQIVND (reference sequence). CDR3 nucleotide sequence: TGTGCCACAAACGAACAGGTCAATCAGCCCCAGCATTTT. Its protein product is CATNEQVNQPQHF.

This clonotype appeared many times. This rearrangement joins TRBV7-2 to TRBJ2-7; no clear D. This CDR3 has 11 residues. Trimming cost V 5 bases and J 3 bases, with 5 bases left between them. CDR1 and CDR2 (germline): SGHTA, FQGNSA. The CDR3 nucleotides are TGTGCCAGCAGCCCAAACTACGAGCAGTACTTC. Protein: CASSPNYEQYF.

The genes are TRBV5-4 and TRBJ2-7; TRBD1 is a possible D gene (5 bases). The CDR3 covers 14 residues. CDR1 is SGHNT and CDR2 is YYREEE in the germline V gene (reference sequence). The V end lost 0 bases, the J end lost 0 bases, and 7 bases lay between the germline ends. The CDR3 sequence: CASSLEGISYEQYF. Here the CDR3 DNA reads TGTGCCAGCAGCTTGGAGGGGATCTCCTACGAGCAGTACTTC.

This clonotype came up many times. The chain joins TRBV4-2 to TRBJ1-5; possible D gene TRBD1, 6 bases. Deletions cut 0 bases from V and 0 bases from J, with 18 bases between. The CDR3 spans 19 residues. CDR1 is LGHNA, CDR2 YNFKEQ, per germline. DNA for the CDR3: TGTGCCAGCAGCCAAGATTGGGACACGATACGTTATAGCAATCAGCCCCAGCATTTT. Its translation is CASSQDWDTIRYSNQPQHF.

This clonotype is judged medium-sized. This rearrangement joins TRBV6-1 to TRBJ2-7; D might be TRBD1 or TRBD2, each matching 5 bases. V dropped 3 bases and J dropped 2 bases, with 14 bases sitting between them. This CDR3 is built from 15 residues. CDR1 MNHNS and CDR2 SASEGT come from the germline V gene. The CDR3 spells CASSDPPGLTYEQYF. The CDR3 DNA reads as TGTGCCAGCAGTGACCCCCCGGGGCTTACCTACGAGCAGTACTTC.

In the case of this clonotype: A much bigger clone sits one base away, suggesting this may be a read error. This chain links TRBV6-1 with TRBJ2-7; D is perhaps TRBD2 (6 bases). V lost 11 bases and J lost 5, with 13 bases in between. The CDR3 length is 11 residues. CDR1 and CDR2 from the germline V gene are MNHNS and SASEGT. This CDR3 reads CALAETHEQYF. CDR3 in DNA: TGTGCCTTAGCGGAAACCCACGAGCAGTACTTC.

This clonotype showed up just a few times. The V gene is TRBV18, the J gene TRBJ2-6; D is unresolved. Trimming took 2 bases from V and 4 from J, leaving 0 bases between them. The CDR3 covers 12 residues. Germline-derived CDR1 and CDR2 are KGHSH and LQKENI. CDR3 loop: CASSPGANVLTF. The CDR3 nucleotides are TGTGCCAGCTCACCAGGGGCCAACGTCCTGACTTTC.

This clonotype was counted at least ten times. The rearrangement uses TRBV5-1 and TRBJ1-2, with D unclear. V was shortened by 0 bases and J by 4 bases, with 10 bases between the two germline ends. The CDR3 extends over 14 amino acids. In germline, CDR1 is SGHRS, CDR2 YFSETQ. The CDR3 is CASSLDSGTYGYTF. The DNA of the CDR3 is TGCGCCAGCAGCTTGGATTCCGGAACCTATGGCTACACCTTC.

This clonotype appeared a few times. The chain couples TRBV24-1 to TRBJ2-1; 10 nucleotides match TRBD2. There are 14 residues in the CDR3. V dropped 10 bases and J dropped 5; count of bases not matched to a gene: 7. Per the germline V gene, CDR1 is KGHDR and CDR2 is SFDVKD. The CDR3 here is CATSGTSANNEQFF. CDR3 coding DNA: TGTGCCACGTCCGGGACTAGCGCTAACAATGAGCAGTTCTTC.

This clonotype was found a few times. V gene TRBV20-1 combines with J gene TRBJ1-1; no definite D call. CDR3 size: 10 residues. V was shortened by 1 base and J by 10 bases, with 7 bases between the two germline ends. The germline V gene encodes CDR1 DFQATT and CDR2 SNEGSKA (reference sequence). The CDR3 is CSARGGAAFF. The CDR3 DNA reads TGCAGTGCTAGAGGTGGCGCAGCTTTCTTT.

This clonotype was detected many times. V usage is TRBV5-1 and J usage is TRBJ2-2; D is perhaps TRBD2 (6 bases). This CDR3 comprises 15 residues. CDR1 is SGHRS, CDR2 YFSETQ, per germline. The V gene lost 0 bases and the J gene lost 4 bases, with 10 bases spanning the gap. The CDR3 protein is CASSLGDFGTGELFF. As DNA, the CDR3 is TGCGCCAGCAGCTTGGGGGACTTCGGCACCGGGGAGCTGTTTTTT. Supplemented by reference TRBV5-1 and TRBJ2-2, the full variable domain reads KAGVTQTPRYLIKTRGQQVTLSCSPISGHRSVSWYQQTPGQGLQFLFEYFSETQRNKGNFPGRFSGRQFSNSRSEMNVSTLELGDSALYLCASSLGDFGTGELFFGEGSRLTVL.

About this clonotype: The junction and the germline gene differ at one end; a read error may be behind it. The chain combines TRBV4-1 with TRBJ2-6; tentatively, D is TRBD1 or TRBD2 (5 bases each). CDR3 length equals 16 residues. Germline lookup yields CDR1 MGHRA and CDR2 YSYEKL. The CDR3 sequence is CASSQDPGTGANVLPF. For the CDR3, the DNA is TGCGCCAGCAGCCAAGATCCGGGAACTGGGGCCAACGTCCTCCCTTTC.

As regards this clonotype: With a much larger clone just one base away, this may be a read error. This chain connects TRBV5-1 to TRBJ2-3; 9 bases line up with TRBD2. The CDR3 is made up of 15 amino acids. Germline CDR1 SGHRS, CDR2 YFSETQ. V was pared by 6 bases and J by 2 bases, with 7 bases of the junction left unmatched. DNA for the CDR3: TGCGCCAGCATGGACGGGACTAGCCCCACAGATACGCAGTATTTT. Translating it yields CASMDGTSPTDTQYF.

Concerning this clonotype itself: At one of its ends the junction is not consistent with the germline gene, which may arise from a read error. The rearrangement uses TRBV3-1 and TRBJ2-7; D is tentatively TRBD1 or TRBD2 (5 bases each). The CDR3 contains 14 residues. Looked up from germline, CDR1 is LGHDT and CDR2 is YNNKEL (reference sequence). CDR3 residues: CASSPYLGEGEEYF. In DNA, the CDR3 is TGTGCCAGCAGCCCTTATCTGGGGGAAGGCGAGGAGTACTTC.

Remarks on this clonotype: A much larger clone lies one base from this, so it may be a read error. V gene TRBV15 combines with J gene TRBJ1-3; D uncertain. The germline V gene has CDR1 LNHNV and CDR2 YYDKDF (reference sequence). The CDR3 totals 16 residues. Here the CDR3 reads CATIRDVGDSGNTIYF. DNA of the CDR3: TGTGCCACCATCAGAGATGTTGGTGATTCTGGAAACACCATATATTTT.

Many counts were recorded for this clonotype. CDR3 residues: CASSQGGSSYEQYF. In DNA, the CDR3 is TGTGCCAGCTCCCAGGGGGGGAGCTCCTACGAGCAGTACTTC. This rearrangement joins TRBV18 to TRBJ2-7, with D perhaps matching TRBD1 or TRBD2 (7 bases each). Germline V gene data show CDR1 as KGHSH and CDR2 as LQKENI. Trimming took 6 bases from V and 0 from J, leaving 12 bases between them. The CDR3 is 14 amino acids.

With respect to this clonotype: A single base separates this from a much larger clone, so it may be a read error. This chain connects TRBV3-1 to TRBJ1-2; 8 bases are shared with TRBD1. The CDR3 is 15 residues long. Germline lookup yields CDR1 LGHDT and CDR2 YNNKEL (reference sequence). This CDR3 is CVSTNRGGTDYGYTF. The CDR3 nucleotides are TGTGTCAGCACCAACAGGGGGGGGACAGACTATGGCTACACCTTC.

At least ten counts were recorded for this clonotype. The chain links TRBV6-1 to TRBJ2-5, with TRBD2 matching 7 bases. The length of the CDR3 is 15 residues. The V and J ends lost 1 base and 5 bases, in that order; junction bases with no gene match: 7. Germline CDR1 and CDR2: MNHNS and SASEGT. The CDR3 is CASSEGAGEYETQYF. Here the CDR3 DNA reads TGTGCCAGCAGTGAAGGGGCGGGAGAGTATGAGACCCAGTACTTC.

In its sample, this clonotype was seen a few times. This chain uses TRBV6-5 with TRBJ1-4; a weak D match, TRBD1 (5 bases). Trimming took 2 bases from V and 2 from J, leaving 18 bases between them. The germline V gene encodes CDR1 MNHEY and CDR2 SVGAGI. The CDR3 sequence is 18 residues long. The CDR3 loop reads CASSYGAHGATTNEKLFF. Written as DNA, the CDR3 is TGTGCCAGCAGTTACGGGGCTCACGGGGCGACGACTAATGAAAAACTGTTTTTT.

This clonotype is categorized as medium-sized (0.01 to 0.1%). The chain joins TRBV28 to TRBJ2-7, with 8 bases lining up with TRBD2. The V gene end was trimmed by 5 bases and the J gene end by 4 bases; junction bases not matched to a gene: 13. The CDR3 is 16 amino acids. The V gene's germline CDR1 is MDHEN and CDR2 SYDVKM. The CDR3 DNA reads TGTGCCAGCAGTCTAGGAGACGGGAGGGCCAGGTACGAGCAGTACTTC. Protein product: CASSLGDGRARYEQYF.

This clonotype was seen repeatedly, ten times or more. The genes are TRBV20-1 and TRBJ1-1; D is ambiguous. This CDR3 comprises 10 residues. The V gene's germline CDR1 is DFQATT and CDR2 SNEGSKA (reference sequence). Trimming shortened V by 6 bases and J by 11 bases, and 13 bases separated the two germline ends. The CDR3 DNA reads as TGCAGTGCCGGGCGGACTTATGCTTTCTTT. This gives the protein CSAGRTYAFF.

In its sample, this clonotype is medium-sized (0.01 to 0.1%). CDR3: CASSLAGVNTEAFF. In nucleotides, the CDR3 is TGTGCCAGCAGCTTAGCAGGGGTGAACACTGAAGCTTTCTTT. V usage is TRBV13 and J usage is TRBJ1-1; D perhaps matches TRBD1 (6 bases). Germline V gene lookup returns CDR1 PRHDT and CDR2 FYEKMQ (reference sequence). Deletions cut 1 base from V and 0 bases from J, with 6 bases between. This CDR3 has 14 amino acids.

To note about this clonotype: This sequence may be a read error, since a much larger clone differs from it by one base. This chain joins TRBV20-1 and TRBJ1-2, with D unclear. Germline CDR1 reads DFQATT; CDR2 reads SNEGSKA (reference sequence). CDR3 length: 12 amino acids. In DNA form, the CDR3 reads TGCAGGGGAGGCGAATCTAACTATGGCTACTCCTTC. Protein: CRGGESNYGYSF.

This clonotype is classed as medium-sized. The V and J genes are TRBV9 and TRBJ2-1; D possibly corresponds to TRBD1 (5 bases). The CDR3 totals 14 residues. The V and J ends lost 3 bases and 5 bases respectively, with 12 bases between them. Germline CDR1 reads SGDLS; CDR2 reads YYNGEE. The CDR3 DNA reads TGTGCCAGCAGCGCTTGGGGCGGACACAATGAGCAGTTCTTC. This sequence encodes CASSAWGGHNEQFF.